The 22 T cell receptor beta chains given below trace back to one sample, sequenced in a study of shared clonotypes between healthy human individuals. CD45RO-negative CD8 cells positively selected for CCR7 made up the naive population, which excluded terminally differentiated effector memory CD45RA+ cells. This table comes from immunoSEQ multiplex PCR, and its TCRdb copy is limited to in-frame clones, with some not included. The sample carries 2 million to 2.5 million clones, less than 95% recorded once. The sample taken for sequencing was naive CD8+ T cells sorted from blood. The receptors were sampled from a young man in good health.

The rearrangement uses TRBV7-2 and TRBJ2-1, with D possibly being TRBD2 (6 bases). Germline V lookup: CDR1 SGHTA, CDR2 FQGNSA. This CDR3 has 16 residues. V gave up 1 base and J gave up 8 bases, with 18 bases separating them. DNA of the CDR3: TGTGCCAGCAGCTTAGTCTTTTCGGGAGTTTTCGATGAGCAGTTCTTC. Translated: CASSLVFSGVFDEQFF.

This sequence joins TRBV9 and TRBJ2-1, with D possibly TRBD2 on 5 matching bases. Germline CDR1 and CDR2: SGDLS and YYNGEE. The ends were cut back, 1 base at V and 4 bases at J, with 18 bases in the middle. The length of the CDR3 is 17 residues. The CDR3, as DNA: TGTGCCAGCAGCGTAAGCCCCTTCCAGGACTCGTACAATGAGCAGTTCTTC. It specifies CASSVSPFQDSYNEQFF.

The rearrangement uses TRBV28 and TRBJ2-5, with 11 bases lining up with TRBD1. With V trimmed by 4 bases and J by 5 bases, 6 bases remained unmatched. CDR1 is MDHEN and CDR2 is SYDVKM in the germline V gene. The CDR3 extends over 15 amino acids. CDR3 protein: CASSSGTGGWETQYF. The CDR3 nucleotides read TGTGCCAGCAGTTCCGGGACAGGGGGATGGGAGACCCAGTACTTC.

The chain couples TRBV7-9 to TRBJ2-5; unclear D gene. Germline CDR1 SEHNR, CDR2 FQNEAQ (reference sequence). The V and J ends lost 5 bases and 4 bases respectively, with 20 bases between them. The CDR3 contains 16 residues. CDR3 DNA sequence: TGTGCCAGCAGCACCCACCCCGGCCAGTCGGGAGAGACCCAGTACTTC. It specifies CASSTHPGQSGETQYF.

J is TRBJ1-1 and V is TRBV4-3; D perhaps matches TRBD1 (5 bases). Trimming pared 0 bases from V and 0 bases from J, leaving 11 bases between. In germline, CDR1 is LGHNA, CDR2 YSLEER. The CDR3 is 16 residues long. CDR3 sequence: CASSQEGTDMNTEAFF. For the CDR3, the DNA is TGCGCCAGCAGCCAAGAAGGGACGGATATGAACACTGAAGCTTTCTTT.

The chain has TRBV29-1 and TRBJ1-3, with TRBD1 as a possible D gene (6 bases). V was cut by 2 bases and J by 4 bases, with 15 bases left in between. The CDR3 consists of 15 residues. Germline assignment: CDR1 SQVTM and CDR2 ANQGSEA. CDR3 nucleotides: TGCAGCGTTGAATCGAGCAACGGGGGCGGAAACACCATATATTTT. This gives the protein CSVESSNGGGNTIYF.

The chain has TRBV6-4 and TRBJ2-7; D might be TRBD2 (6 bases). Germline CDR1 MRHNA, CDR2 SNTAGT. Trimming pared 2 bases from V and 2 bases from J, leaving 7 bases between. The CDR3 is made up of 13 amino acids. The CDR3 nucleotides read TGTGCCAGCAGTGACCCGGGAGCCTACGAGCAGTACTTC. It codes for CASSDPGAYEQYF.

The rearrangement links TRBV28 to TRBJ1-1; D is unclear. V shed 1 base and J shed 0 bases, with 9 bases lying between them. The CDR3 is made up of 15 amino acids. The germline V gene has CDR1 MDHEN and CDR2 SYDVKM. As DNA, the CDR3 is TGTGCCAGCAGTTTATTCTTGAGCTTGAACACTGAAGCTTTCTTT. It specifies CASSLFLSLNTEAFF.

The rearrangement joins TRBV2 to TRBJ2-3; 8 bases align to TRBD1. CDR1 and CDR2 from the germline V gene are SNHLY and FYNNEI. The length of the CDR3 is 15 residues. V dropped 3 bases and J dropped 4; count of bases not matched to a gene: 6. CDR3 in DNA: TGTGCCAGCAGTGATTTTCAGGGGGCACCAGATACGCAGTATTTT. This encodes CASSDFQGAPDTQYF.

The rearrangement links TRBV4-1 to TRBJ2-7; weak D call: TRBD2 (5 bases). The CDR3 loop spans 15 amino acids. Germline CDR1 and CDR2: MGHRA and YSYEKL. V lost 1 base and J lost 2, with 12 bases in between. CDR3 in amino acids: CASSQGTLNTYEQYF. The CDR3 nucleotides are TGCGCCAGCAGCCAAGGGACTCTTAACACCTACGAGCAGTACTTC.

Remarks on this clone: In the same sample, other DNA sequences code for this CDR3. The gene calls are TRBV5-1 and TRBJ1-1; D is unresolved. The CDR3 runs to 12 residues. Trimming pared 0 bases from V and 5 bases from J, leaving 5 bases between. CDR1 is SGHRS, CDR2 YFSETQ, per germline. The CDR3 DNA reads TGCGCCAGCAGCTTGGGATTAACTGAAGCTTTCTTT. Protein product: CASSLGLTEAFF.

The chain has TRBV5-6 and TRBJ2-7; TRBD1 matches at 7 bases. Looked up from germline, CDR1 is SGHDT and CDR2 is YYEEEE. After removal of 5 bases from V and 6 bases from J, the junction contained 11 bases not matched to a gene. The CDR3 consists of 14 residues. CDR3 sequence reads: CASRPMGQRPEQYF. Written as DNA, the CDR3 is TGTGCCAGCAGACCGATGGGACAGAGACCCGAGCAGTACTTC.

The CDR3 region is CASSQWDSYEQYF. Here the CDR3 DNA reads TGCGCCAGCAGCCAATGGGACAGCTACGAGCAGTACTTC. J is TRBJ2-7 and V is TRBV4-1; TRBD1 agrees at 7 bases. Germline CDR1 MGHRA, CDR2 YSYEKL. CDR3 length: 13 amino acids. The junction had 1 base not matched to a gene; V was cut back by 2 bases and J by 3 bases.

The genes are TRBV13 and TRBJ1-2, with a tentative D call TRBD1 (6 bases). V was trimmed by 5 bases and J by 7 bases, leaving 14 bases between them. The germline gives CDR1 PRHDT, CDR2 FYEKMQ (reference sequence). The CDR3 contains 13 residues. CDR3 DNA sequence: TGTGCCAGCAGCCAACAGGGTCTGTCTGGCTACACCTTC. It is translated as CASSQQGLSGYTF.

J is TRBJ1-4 and V is TRBV6-6; no definite D call. The germline gives CDR1 MNHNY, CDR2 SVGAGI (reference sequence). V was shortened by 8 bases and J by 0 bases, with 10 bases between the two germline ends. The CDR3 runs to 14 residues. The CDR3 here is CASGKLATNEKLFF. The CDR3 nucleotides are TGTGCCAGCGGCAAGCTTGCAACTAATGAAAAACTGTTTTTT.

The chain employs TRBV19 and TRBJ2-2, with 8 bases identical to TRBD1. Germline trimming cut 3 bases from V and 6 bases from J; bases unmatched to any gene: 6. The CDR3 spans 15 residues. CDR1 is LNHDA and CDR2 is SQIVND in the germline V gene (reference sequence). The CDR3 sequence: CASSMDREGPGELFF. CDR3 DNA sequence: TGTGCCAGTAGTATGGACAGGGAAGGGCCCGGGGAGCTGTTTTTT.

J is TRBJ2-2 and V is TRBV13; 8 nucleotides align to TRBD2. The V gene's germline CDR1 is PRHDT and CDR2 FYEKMQ (reference sequence). V was pared by 4 bases and J by 6 bases, with 10 bases of the junction left unmatched. The CDR3 covers 16 residues. CDR3 protein: CASSSDSGRAPGELFF. The CDR3 DNA follows: TGTGCCAGCAGCTCAGACTCCGGGAGGGCCCCCGGGGAGCTGTTTTTT.

Regarding this clone: The sample carries other DNA sequences with the same CDR3. The rearrangement links TRBV4-3 to TRBJ2-7, with TRBD1 matching over 8 bases. Trimming took 2 bases from V and 4 from J; bases not matched to a gene: 1. Looked up from germline, CDR1 is LGHNA and CDR2 is YSLEER. The CDR3 covers 13 residues. DNA for the CDR3: TGCGCCAGCAGCCAATACAGGGGGTACGAGCAGTACTTC. Amino acids: CASSQYRGYEQYF.

The V gene is TRBV5-1, the J gene TRBJ1-1, with D unclear. The CDR3 totals 15 residues. Between the trimmed V and J ends, which lost 1 base and 0 bases, there was a span of 10 bases. The germline V gene encodes CDR1 SGHRS and CDR2 YFSETQ. The CDR3 sequence: CASSLSPGMNTEAFF. The CDR3 bases are TGCGCCAGCAGCTTGTCACCTGGAATGAACACTGAAGCTTTCTTT.

This sequence joins TRBV6-6 and TRBJ2-2; either TRBD1 or TRBD2 may supply D (5 bases each). V dropped 0 bases and J dropped 3 bases, with 8 bases sitting between them. The CDR3 sequence is 15 residues long. The V gene's germline CDR1 is MNHNY and CDR2 SVGAGI (reference sequence). The chain's CDR3 is CASSYSGPHTGELFF. The DNA of the CDR3 is TGTGCCAGCAGTTACTCGGGACCGCACACCGGGGAGCTGTTTTTT.

Regarding this clone: The sample has other DNA sequences that encode this CDR3 too. The chain links TRBV5-1 to TRBJ2-1, with D unresolved. The V and J ends lost 0 bases and 0 bases respectively, with 7 bases between them. CDR3 length equals 15 residues. Germline V gives CDR1 SGHRS, CDR2 YFSETQ. Here the CDR3 DNA reads TGCGCCAGCAGCTTGGTTGAGAGCTCCTACAATGAGCAGTTCTTC. Translated: CASSLVESSYNEQFF.

The chain links TRBV6-5 to TRBJ2-1, with TRBD2 identical over 9 bases. Germline V gene lookup returns CDR1 MNHEY and CDR2 SVGAGI. CDR3 length equals 13 residues. Germline trimming cut 8 bases from V and 3 bases from J; bases unmatched to any gene: 2. Here the CDR3 DNA reads TGTGCCAGCTCTAGCGGGATCTACAATGAGCAGTTCTTC. It codes for CASSSGIYNEQFF.